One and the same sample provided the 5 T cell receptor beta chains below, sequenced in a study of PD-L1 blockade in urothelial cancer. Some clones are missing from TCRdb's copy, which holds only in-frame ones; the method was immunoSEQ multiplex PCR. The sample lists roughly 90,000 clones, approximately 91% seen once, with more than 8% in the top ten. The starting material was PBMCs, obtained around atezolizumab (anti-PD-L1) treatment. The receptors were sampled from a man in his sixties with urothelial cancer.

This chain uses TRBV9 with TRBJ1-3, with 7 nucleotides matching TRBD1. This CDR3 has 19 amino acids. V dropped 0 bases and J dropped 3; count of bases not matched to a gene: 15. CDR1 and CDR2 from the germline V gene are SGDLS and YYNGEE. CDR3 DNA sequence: TGTGCCAGCAGCGTAGGTCGGGCCGGGACAGAAGTTCGTGGAAACACCATATATTTT. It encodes CASSVGRAGTEVRGNTIYF.

The CDR3 is CASSPGQSNTGELFF. The CDR3 nucleotides read TGTGCCAGCAGCCCAGGACAGTCGAACACCGGGGAGCTGTTTTTT. The V call is TRBV7-6, the J call TRBJ2-2, with D perhaps TRBD1 (6 bases). The V and J ends lost 5 bases and 0 bases respectively, with 10 bases between them. Germline CDR1 reads SGHVS; CDR2 reads FNYEAQ. The CDR3 has 15 amino acids.

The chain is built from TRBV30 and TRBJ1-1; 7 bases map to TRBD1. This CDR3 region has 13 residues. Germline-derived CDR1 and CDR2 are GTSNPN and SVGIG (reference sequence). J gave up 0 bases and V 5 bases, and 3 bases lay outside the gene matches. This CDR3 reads CAWSTGMNTEAFF. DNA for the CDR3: TGTGCCTGGTCGACAGGGATGAACACTGAAGCTTTCTTT.

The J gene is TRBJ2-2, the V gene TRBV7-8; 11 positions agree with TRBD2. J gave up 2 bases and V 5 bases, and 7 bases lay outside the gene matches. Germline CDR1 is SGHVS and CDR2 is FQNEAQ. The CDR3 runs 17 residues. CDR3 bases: TGTGCCAGCAGCCACTCAGGACTAGCGGGTAACACCGGGGAGCTGTTTTTT. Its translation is CASSHSGLAGNTGELFF.

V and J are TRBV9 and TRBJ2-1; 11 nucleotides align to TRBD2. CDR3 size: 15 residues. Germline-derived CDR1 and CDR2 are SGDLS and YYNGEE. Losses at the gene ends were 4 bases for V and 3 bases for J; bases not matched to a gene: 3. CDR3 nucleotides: TGTGCCAGCAGCCACCTAGCGGGGGGCTACAATGAGCAGTTCTTC. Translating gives CASSHLAGGYNEQFF.